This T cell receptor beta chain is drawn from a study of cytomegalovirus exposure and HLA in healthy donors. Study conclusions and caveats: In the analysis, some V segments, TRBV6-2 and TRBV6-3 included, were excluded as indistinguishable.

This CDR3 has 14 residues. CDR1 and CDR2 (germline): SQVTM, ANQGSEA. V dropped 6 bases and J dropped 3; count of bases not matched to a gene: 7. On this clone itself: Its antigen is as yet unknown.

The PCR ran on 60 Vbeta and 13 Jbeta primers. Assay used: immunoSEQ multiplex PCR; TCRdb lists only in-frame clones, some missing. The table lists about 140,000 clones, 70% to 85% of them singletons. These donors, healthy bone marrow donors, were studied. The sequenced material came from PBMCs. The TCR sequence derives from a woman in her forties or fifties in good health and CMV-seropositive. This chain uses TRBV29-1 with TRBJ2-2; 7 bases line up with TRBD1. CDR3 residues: CSVSGTVDTGELFF. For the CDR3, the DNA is TGCAGCGTCTCCGGGACAGTGGACACCGGGGAGCTGTTTTTT.